The rows below give T cell receptor beta chains drawn from one sample of a study of cytomegalovirus exposure and HLA in healthy donors. The repertoire was sequenced with immunoSEQ multiplex PCR; TCRdb's copy has only in-frame clones and lacks some. Among roughly 150,000 clones, roughly 86% were seen once, and the ten largest hold approximately 10%. The sample was PBMCs. Every receptor here comes from a young woman in good health and CMV-seropositive. CDR3s include the opening cysteine and the closing phenylalanine or tryptophan. D genes are given only for firm matches. Clone size is stated in some rows and not others, as once, few, many or a class when expanded.

size	V	D	J	DNA	CDR3
-	TRBV19	-	TRBJ1-1	TGTGCCAGTAATCCAGGGCCGAGTAACACTGAAGCTTTCTTT	CASNPGPSNTEAFF
-	TRBV7-9	-	TRBJ1-1	TGTGCCAGCAGCTTTTTGGACAGACCCTCCACTGAAGCTTTCTTT	CASSFLDRPSTEAFF
few	TRBV30	TRBD1	TRBJ1-2	TGTGCCTGCTTACAGGGGGGAGGCTACACCTTC	CACLQGGGYTF
-	TRBV27	-	TRBJ1-1	TGTGCCAGCAGTTTGAGTCTCCGAATGAACACTGAAGCTTTCTTT	CASSLSLRMNTEAFF
-	TRBV2	-	TRBJ1-5	TGTGCCAGCAGTGAGCAGGGTGGTCAGCCCCAGCATTTT	CASSEQGGQPQHF
once	TRBV7-9	-	TRBJ1-3	TGTGCCAGCAGCTTAGGAGGCGGAAACACCATATATTTT	CASSLGGGNTIYF
-	TRBV7-7	TRBD1	TRBJ2-7	TGTGCTAGCAGCTTAGGACAGGCTTCCTACGAGCAGTACTTC	CASSLGQASYEQYF
-	TRBV5-1	TRBD1	TRBJ2-2	TGCGCCAGCAGCCCCGGACAGGGCGAACACGGGGAGCTGTTTTTT	CASSPGQGEHGELFF
few	TRBV7-2	-	TRBJ1-2	TGTGCCAGCAGCTTATTTGACAGAACCTATGGCTACACCTTC	CASSLFDRTYGYTF
-	TRBV7-2	-	TRBJ1-1	TGTGCCAGCAGCTTACAGGAGAACACTGAAGCTTTCTTT	CASSLQENTEAFF
many	TRBV2	-	TRBJ1-2	TGTGCCAGCAGTGAAACGGGATTCTATGGCTACACCTTC	CASSETGFYGYTF
-	TRBV6-5	TRBD1	TRBJ2-5	TGTGCCAGCAGTTCCAGCGGACAGGGTACGAAGACCCAGTACTTC	CASSSSGQGTKTQYF
-	TRBV7-8	-	TRBJ1-1	TGTGCCAGCAGCCTAAGACAGCAGAACACTGAAGCTTTCTTT	CASSLRQQNTEAFF
-	TRBV28	-	TRBJ1-3	TGTGCCAGCAGTTTGGGGACACCAACTGGAAACACCATATATTTT	CASSLGTPTGNTIYF
-	TRBV4-1	-	TRBJ2-5	TGCGCCAGCAGCCAAGTGACCGGGGGTGAGACCCAGTACTTC	CASSQVTGGETQYF
-	TRBV25-1	TRBD1	TRBJ2-7	TGTGCCAGCAGTGATCAGAGGACAGGGGGTGACCTACCTTACGAGCAGTACTTC	CASSDQRTGGDLPYEQYF
-	TRBV7-8	TRBD1	TRBJ1-4	TGTGCCAGCAGCACCCAGGGACAGGGGGTTATAGTAAAACTGTTTTTT	CASSTQGQGVIVKLFF
-	TRBV18	TRBD1	TRBJ2-7	TGTGCCAGCTCACCACCGAATACAGGGGACGGCGAGCAGTACTTC	CASSPPNTGDGEQYF
-	TRBV5-1	TRBD1	TRBJ1-5	TGCGCCAGCAGCAAGGGACAGAATCAGCCCCAGCATTTT	CASSKGQNQPQHF
-	TRBV7-2	TRBD1	TRBJ1-1	TGTGCCAGCAGCCTGGGACAGTTGAACACTGAAGCTTTCTTT	CASSLGQLNTEAFF
-	TRBV27	-	TRBJ2-7	TGTGCCACCGGAGGGGGCGGGCGCGAGCAGTACTTC	CATGGGGREQYF
-	TRBV18	-	TRBJ1-2	TGTGCCAGCTCACCAAACAATAACTATGGCTACACCTTC	CASSPNNNYGYTF
-	TRBV15	TRBD1	TRBJ1-1	TGTGCCACCAGCAGAGGGCAGGGGGCGATAGGCGTCACTGAAGCTTTCTTT	CATSRGQGAIGVTEAFF
-	TRBV9	TRBD2	TRBJ2-1	TGTGCCAGCAGCGTAGTAGGCGGGAGGAACTACAATGAGCAGTTCTTC	CASSVVGGRNYNEQFF
-	TRBV11-3	TRBD2	TRBJ2-2	TGTGCCAGCAGCTCCATGGGACTAGCTACTGGGGAGCTGTTTTTT	CASSSMGLATGELFF
-	TRBV4-3	-	TRBJ1-1	TGCGCCAGCAGCCAGACTGAGGGCGTTGAAGCTTTCTTT	CASSQTEGVEAFF
-	TRBV10-3	-	TRBJ1-1	TGTGCCATCATCGAACAGACTACCCGGGAAGCTTTCTTT	CAIIEQTTREAFF
-	TRBV7-9	TRBD1	TRBJ2-3	TGTGCCAGCAGCTCAGAAGGACAGGGAGGTACAGATACGCAGTATTTT	CASSSEGQGGTDTQYF
-	TRBV5-1	-	TRBJ2-2	TGCGCCAGCAGCTTGGGCGGCTCCGGGGAGCTGTTTTTT	CASSLGGSGELFF
few	TRBV4-1	-	TRBJ2-2	TGCGCCAGCAGCCAACCTCCCGGGGAGCTGTTTTTT	CASSQPPGELFF
-	TRBV6-1	TRBD1	TRBJ2-3	TGTGCCAGCAGTGAAATGGGACAGGGGCTAGATACGCAGTATTTT	CASSEMGQGLDTQYF